Listed below are T cell receptor beta chains from one sample, sequenced in a study of patients and donors after allogeneic stem cell transplantation. TCRdb fed the RT-PCR reads into MiXCR, producing one record per CDR3 protein. The repertoire holds about 960,000 distinct CDR3 sequences, with around 17% as singletons. Sequenced material: blood, either unsorted or a sorted T cell fraction (not recorded which). The receptors stem from a human donor who was either an allogeneic HSCT recipient or a stem cell or donor lymphocyte infusion donor (not recorded which). It is not recorded whose cells these are; they may come from a transplant donor. Both conserved end residues are part of each CDR3. Fields, in order: D gene, J gene, V gene, clone size, CDR3 DNA, CDR3 protein. A D gene is named only where the DNA matches it firmly. Clone size is shown for a subset of rows, as once, few, many or a class of expanded clone.

TRBD1	TRBJ1-2	TRBV5-6	-	TGTGCCAGCAGCTTGGTAGCAGGGGGGGGCGGCTACACCTTC	CASSLVAGGGGYTF
-	TRBJ2-7	TRBV24-1	-	TGTGCCACCAGTGCCAACTACGAGCAGTACTTC	CATSANYEQYF
-	TRBJ2-5	TRBV30	few	TGTGCCTGGAGTGTACCGCCCGAGACCCAGTACTTC	CAWSVPPETQYF
-	TRBJ1-1	TRBV18	-	TGTGCCAGCTCAACCTATGTCTCGTTGGGGAACACTGAAGCTTTCTTT	CASSTYVSLGNTEAFF
-	TRBJ1-2	TRBV20-1	few	TGCAGTGCTAGCGAACCCCTCGGCTTCTATGGCTACACCTTC	CSASEPLGFYGYTF
-	TRBJ2-7	TRBV7-8	few	TGTGCCAGCAGCTCCCCATCTTGGGAGCAGTACTTC	CASSSPSWEQYF
-	TRBJ1-1	TRBV5-1	-	TGCGCCAGCAGCTTCAATAATAACCGTGGCACTGAAGCTTTCTTT	CASSFNNNRGTEAFF
-	TRBJ1-1	TRBV19	few	TGTGCCAGCGAGGCGAACACTGAAGCTTTCTTT	CASEANTEAFF
-	TRBJ1-2	TRBV12-5	few	TGTGCTAGTGGTACAGAATGGTACTATGGCTACACCTTC	CASGTEWYYGYTF
-	TRBJ2-2	TRBV5-1	once	TGCGCCAGCAGCCCACGGGACTCCCGCGCGAACACCGGGGAGCTGTTTTTT	CASSPRDSRANTGELFF
TRBD2	TRBJ2-3	TRBV7-3	-	TGTGCCAGCAGCCCTGGGGTAGCGGGAGACACAGATACGCAGTATTTT	CASSPGVAGDTDTQYF
-	TRBJ2-7	TRBV3-1	once	TGTGCCAGCAGCCGAGGTATCTTCTACGAGCAGTACTTC	CASSRGIFYEQYF
-	TRBJ1-1	TRBV5-1	-	TGCGCCAGCAGTTCTAATCGTGCGGAAATGACTGAAGCTTTCTTT	CASSSNRAEMTEAFF
TRBD1	TRBJ2-5	TRBV5-1	few	TGCGCCAGCAGCCGACAGGGCCGACAAGAGACCCAGTACTTC	CASSRQGRQETQYF
-	TRBJ2-7	TRBV20-1	few	TGCAGTATTGGGACTTCCTCGGGGTACGAGCAGTACTTC	CSIGTSSGYEQYF
-	TRBJ2-3	TRBV10-3	many	TGTGCCATCAGGGACACAGATACGCAGTATTTT	CAIRDTDTQYF
-	TRBJ1-4	TRBV20-1	many	TGCAGTGCTACGCGGTGGGGAGTCAATAATGAAAAACTGTTTTTT	CSATRWGVNNEKLFF
-	TRBJ2-5	TRBV7-8	many	TGTGCCACCTCTCGCGAGACCCAGTACTTC	CATSRETQYF
-	TRBJ2-1	TRBV20-1	-	TGCAGTGCTAGATTGGCAACTTTACCCTACAATGAGCAGTTCTTC	CSARLATLPYNEQFF
TRBD1	TRBJ1-1	TRBV29-1	many	TGCAGCGTCCAGACAGGGAGCATGAACACTGAAGCTTTCTTT	CSVQTGSMNTEAFF
TRBD2	TRBJ2-1	TRBV3-1	once	TGTGCCAGCAGCCAACAGGGTACTAGCGTCTCCTACAATGAGCAGTTCTTC	CASSQQGTSVSYNEQFF
TRBD2	TRBJ2-1	TRBV5-1	many	TGCGCCAGCAGCTTCACTAGCGGGGGGGCCTACAATGAGCAGTTCTTC	CASSFTSGGAYNEQFF
TRBD1	TRBJ2-1	TRBV7-9	-	TGTGCCAGCAGCTCACAGGGGTCCCCTTACAATGAGCAGTTCTTC	CASSSQGSPYNEQFF
TRBD2	TRBJ2-1	TRBV2	-	TGTGCCAGCAGTGAAGGAGAAGCGGGGGGTTTATACAATGAGCAGTTCTTC	CASSEGEAGGLYNEQFF
-	TRBJ1-6	TRBV7-9	-	TGTGCCAGCAGCTTAGCATGGGGACTCGATCCTTCACCCCTCCACTTT	CASSLAWGLDPSPLHF
TRBD1	TRBJ2-3	TRBV5-6	-	TGTGCCAGCAGCTTAGGACAGGGGGCGCCCGATACGCAGTATTTT	CASSLGQGAPDTQYF
TRBD2	TRBJ2-2	TRBV9	-	TGTGCCAGCAGCGCTGGGACTAGCGGGAGTAGGAACACCGGGGAGCTGTTTTTT	CASSAGTSGSRNTGELFF
TRBD1	TRBJ1-4	TRBV20-1	-	TGCAGTGCTAGAGATGGGACAGGGAAACCCTTTAATGAAAAACTGTTTTTT	CSARDGTGKPFNEKLFF
-	TRBJ2-2	TRBV7-4	few	TGTGCCAGCAGCTTGACAGGAGCGGGCACCGGGGAGCTGTTTTTT	CASSLTGAGTGELFF
-	TRBJ1-6	TRBV25-1	-	TGTGCCAGCAGTGAACCGGCAGGGGAGAATTCACCCCTCCACTTT	CASSEPAGENSPLHF
TRBD1	TRBJ1-2	TRBV7-2	few	TGTGCCAGCAGCTCCCCCGACAGGGGATCAAGGGGCTACACCTTC	CASSSPDRGSRGYTF
TRBD2	TRBJ2-3	TRBV12-3/TRBV12-4	-	TGTGCCAGCAGACCCCGGGGCGGGGGGCTCACAGATACGCAGTATTTT	CASRPRGGGLTDTQYF
-	TRBJ1-1	TRBV5-5	-	TGTGCCAGCAGCTCGCCCAGGGGCACTGAAGCTTTCTTT	CASSSPRGTEAFF
-	TRBJ1-1	TRBV7-9	-	TGTGCCAGCAGCCCCACTTTCGGAGGCACTGAAGCTTTCTTT	CASSPTFGGTEAFF
-	TRBJ1-2	TRBV14	-	TGTGCCAGCAGCCAAGAACGGTTTGTGAGCTACACCTTC	CASSQERFVSYTF
-	TRBJ1-2	TRBV5-1	-	TGCGCCAGCAGCATTAGGGGCAGGGAGGACTATGGCTACACCTTC	CASSIRGREDYGYTF
TRBD1	TRBJ2-3	TRBV5-8	few	TGTGCCAGCAGCTTGAGGGGAGCAGGGGGCTGGGATACGCAGTATTTT	CASSLRGAGGWDTQYF
-	TRBJ2-1	TRBV5-1	many	TGCGCCAGCAGCCTCCCCGGAGATGAGCAGTTCTTC	CASSLPGDEQFF
TRBD1	TRBJ1-1	TRBV12-3/TRBV12-4	few	TGTGCCAGCACCCGACAGGGGAGCACTGAAGCTTTCTTT	CASTRQGSTEAFF
TRBD2	TRBJ2-7	TRBV30	few	TGTGCCTGGAGTGTAGGGACTAGCGGCTACGAGCAGTACTTC	CAWSVGTSGYEQYF
TRBD2	TRBJ2-1	TRBV3-1	-	TGTGCCAGCAGCCACCTCCGACTAGCCCCCCGGGGTGAGCAGTTCTTC	CASSHLRLAPRGEQFF
TRBD1	TRBJ2-1	TRBV20-1	few	TGCAGTGCCAGGGGGTTGAGGACGAGCTCCTACAATGAGCAGTTCTTC	CSARGLRTSSYNEQFF
TRBD2	TRBJ2-1	TRBV19	few	TGTGCCACTTCGACCGCGGGGGATGAGCAGTTCTTC	CATSTAGDEQFF
-	TRBJ1-3	TRBV12-3/TRBV12-4	-	TGTGCCAGCAGTTTAAGGGGCCCGGGGGCCCTCGGAAACACCATATATTTT	CASSLRGPGALGNTIYF
-	TRBJ2-6	TRBV6-1	-	TGTGCCAGCAGTCTCGTCGGGAATGGGGCCAACGTCCTGACTTTC	CASSLVGNGANVLTF
-	TRBJ1-1	TRBV12-3/TRBV12-4	-	TGTGCCAGCAGACAGGATCAGGGGTTTTCATCCCAAAGTATTAACACTGAAGCTTTCTTT	CASRQDQGFSSQSINTEAFF
TRBD2	TRBJ2-3	TRBV15	few	TGTGCCACCAGCACAAGGACTAGCGGGAGCCTCACAGATACGCAGTATTTT	CATSTRTSGSLTDTQYF
TRBD1	TRBJ1-1	TRBV11-2	-	TGTGCCAGCAGCTTAGATCGGGGACAGGGTACAACTGAAGCTTTCTTT	CASSLDRGQGTTEAFF
-	TRBJ2-5	TRBV6-1	few	TGTGCCAGCACGGGGACACGGCAAGAGACCCAGTACTTC	CASTGTRQETQYF
TRBD2	TRBJ2-1	TRBV7-9	-	TGTGCCAGCGGACCGGCACTAGCGTCCAATGAGCAGTTCTTC	CASGPALASNEQFF
-	TRBJ2-3	TRBV24-1	-	TGTGCCACCGGGCAGGAAAGCGCAGATACGCAGTATTTT	CATGQESADTQYF
TRBD1	TRBJ2-7	TRBV20-1	-	TGCAGTGCTAGGTACAGGGGGCTCTACGAGCAGTACTTC	CSARYRGLYEQYF
-	TRBJ2-5	TRBV12-3/TRBV12-4	-	TGTGCCAGCAGTCTCTCCGGGACTGCCCAAGAGACCCAGTACTTC	CASSLSGTAQETQYF
-	TRBJ1-1	TRBV4-3	few	TGCGCCAGCAGCCAAGATCGATGGGGAAGCCGCACTGAAGCTTTCTTT	CASSQDRWGSRTEAFF
-	TRBJ2-3	TRBV5-1	-	TGCGCCAGCAGTCAAGACTTCGCCCCAGATACGCAGTATTTT	CASSQDFAPDTQYF
-	TRBJ2-2	TRBV2	-	TGTGCCAGCAAAGTCCGGGGAACGAACACCGGGGAGCTGTTTTTT	CASKVRGTNTGELFF
-	TRBJ1-3	TRBV6-5	few	TGTGCCAGCAGTTACTCGGAGGGGAGCTCTGGAAACACCATATATTTT	CASSYSEGSSGNTIYF
TRBD1	TRBJ1-4	TRBV29-1	few	TGCAGCGTTGAGCACGCAGGGGGAAATGAAAAACTGTTTTTT	CSVEHAGGNEKLFF
TRBD1	TRBJ2-7	TRBV3-1	-	TGTGCCAGCAGCCATCTAGGGACAGGGAGCGAGCAGTACTTC	CASSHLGTGSEQYF
TRBD2	TRBJ2-1	TRBV6-1	-	TGTGCCAGCAGTCCAAAAGCGGGGGGGCGGTACTACAATGAGCAGTTCTTC	CASSPKAGGRYYNEQFF